The 3 T cell receptor beta chains listed next were all sequenced from one sample in a study of post-analysis software for immune sequencing data. The TCR beta cDNA libraries contained unique molecular identifiers. A single record per CDR3 protein comes from TCRdb applying MiXCR to the PCR reads. The sample has 150,000 to 200,000 distinct CDR3 sequences; about 37% are singletons. Sequences were derived from blood, sampled after autologous hematopoietic stem cell transplantation. The source is a girl aged 10-17 years with multiple sclerosis.

The rearrangement links TRBV27 to TRBJ2-5, with 10 bases aligning to TRBD2. The better agreement between TRBJ2-7 and the DNA end casts doubt on the J call. Germline V CDR1 and CDR2: MNHEY, SMNVEV (reference sequence). The CDR3 totals 14 residues. The CDR3 region is CASYPSGRLYEQYF. In nucleotides, the CDR3 is TGTGCCAGTTACCCTAGCGGGAGATTATACGAGCAGTACTTC.

Here the CDR3 reads CASSPSWQETQYF. The DNA of the CDR3 is TGTGCCAGCAGCCCCTCATGGCAAGAGACCCAGTACTTC. The chain carries TRBV14 and TRBJ2-5; D unclear. Trimming left V 4 bases short and J 2 bases short, with 8 bases between. The CDR3 is made up of 13 amino acids. CDR1 and CDR2 (germline): SGHDN, FVKESK.

The V and J genes are TRBV5-1 and TRBJ2-7; TRBD2 aligns across 7 bases. V dropped 1 base and J dropped 2; count of bases not matched to a gene: 6. The germline CDR1 and CDR2 sequences are SGHRS and YFSETQ. The CDR3 sequence is 15 residues long. The CDR3: CASSLSTGGTYEQYF. CDR3 nucleotide sequence: TGCGCCAGCAGCTTGTCCACGGGAGGCACCTACGAGCAGTACTTC.